The next 17 T cell receptor beta chains were all read from a single sample in a study of blood T cell repertoires in COVID-19. The assay was immunoSEQ multiplex PCR, and TCRdb's table has in-frame clones only and misses some. This sample has around 140,000 clones; 70% to 85% occur once, and the top ten carry roughly 17%. The sequencing input was peripheral blood. All receptors come from a woman older than 75 with acute or convalescent COVID-19.

The V and J genes are TRBV9 and TRBJ2-1, with 8 bases fitting TRBD2. The V gene end was trimmed by 2 bases and the J gene end by 0 bases; junction bases not matched to a gene: 1. In germline, CDR1 is SGDLS, CDR2 YYNGEE. CDR3 length: 15 amino acids. The DNA of the CDR3 is TGTGCCAGCAGCGTCGGGGGGGACTCCTACAATGAGCAGTTCTTC. It yields the protein CASSVGGDSYNEQFF.

This chain links TRBV7-2 with TRBJ2-7, with 7 nucleotides matching TRBD1. This CDR3 is built from 14 residues. Germline CDR1 reads SGHTA; CDR2 reads FQGNSA. The V gene end was trimmed by 5 bases and the J gene end by 5 bases; junction bases not matched to a gene: 9. The CDR3 DNA reads TGTGCCAGCAGCCCCGTAGTCCAGGGGGACGAGCAGTACTTC. Its protein product is CASSPVVQGDEQYF.

This clone was recorded once. The chain links TRBV7-9 to TRBJ2-1; 7 nucleotides agree with TRBD1. The CDR3 loop spans 15 amino acids. After removal of 5 bases from V and 2 bases from J, the junction contained 6 bases not matched to a gene. From germline, CDR1 is SEHNR and CDR2 FQNEAQ (reference sequence). The CDR3 sequence: CASSLGTVPYNEQFF. DNA of the CDR3: TGTGCCAGCAGCCTCGGGACAGTGCCCTACAATGAGCAGTTCTTC. The full variable domain, rest sourced from reference TRBV7-9 and TRBJ2-1, is DTGVSQNPRHKITKRGQNVTFRCDPISEHNRLYWYRQTLGQGPEFLTYFQNEAQLEKSRLLSDRFSAERPKGSFSTLEIQRTEQGDSAMYLCASSLGTVPYNEQFFGPGTRLTVL.

The rearrangement uses TRBV21-1 and TRBJ1-3; the D call TRBD1 from the table was never checked on the DNA. TRBV21-1 has pseudogene status. The CDR3 totals 19 residues. CDR3 region: CASSKEEGDRPSSGNTIYF. The CDR3 DNA sequence: TGTGCCAGCAGCAAAGAAGAGGGGGACAGGCCGAGCTCTGGAAACACCATATATTTT.

The chain employs TRBV10-3 and TRBJ1-4; 7 nucleotides agree with TRBD1. The V and J ends lost 6 bases and 6 bases, in that order; junction bases with no gene match: 4. The CDR3 loop spans 13 amino acids. Germline V gene sequence: CDR1 ENHRY, CDR2 SYGVKD. The chain's CDR3 is CAIRHDRDEKLFF. The CDR3 DNA reads as TGTGCCATCAGGCATGACAGGGATGAAAAACTGTTTTTT.

V is TRBV10-3 and J is TRBJ1-4; D possibly corresponds to TRBD1 (5 bases). CDR1 and CDR2 (germline): ENHRY, SYGVKD. The CDR3 runs to 17 residues. With 0 bases removed from V and 8 bases from J, the gap between germline ends came to 19 bases. This CDR3 reads CAISESRQGLMGEKLFF. CDR3 sequence (DNA): TGTGCCATCAGTGAGTCCCGGCAGGGACTAATGGGGGAAAAACTGTTTTTT.

This clone was detected once. This chain joins TRBV7-2 and TRBJ1-5, with a weak D call TRBD1 (6 bases). Looked up from germline, CDR1 is SGHTA and CDR2 is FQGNSA. The CDR3 loop spans 15 amino acids. Trimming shortened V by 1 base and J by 3 bases, and 10 bases separated the two germline ends. The CDR3 DNA is TGTGCCAGCAGCTTAGATGGGGGCCTCAATCAGCCCCAGCATTTT. Protein: CASSLDGGLNQPQHF.

This clone was picked up one time. J is TRBJ1-4 and V is TRBV9; D is unresolved. The V gene lost 3 bases and the J gene lost 8 bases, with 5 bases spanning the gap. Germline lookup yields CDR1 SGDLS and CDR2 YYNGEE. The CDR3 has 11 residues. CDR3 in amino acids: CASSAGEKLFF. The CDR3 nucleotides are TGTGCCAGCAGCGCGGGGGAAAAACTGTTTTTT. Combining the CDR3 with reference TRBV9 and TRBJ1-4 gives the whole variable domain DSGVTQTPKHLITATGQRVTLRCSPRSGDLSVYWYQQSLDQGLQFLIQYYNGEERAKGNILERFSAQQFPDLHSELNLSSLELGDSALYFCASSAGEKLFFGSGTQLSVL.

The gene calls are TRBV19 and TRBJ2-7; D call uncertain. The V end was cut by 4 bases, the J end by 1 base, with 8 bases between. The CDR3 has 13 amino acids. Germline CDR1 and CDR2: LNHDA and SQIVND (reference sequence). The CDR3 reads CASSKPGSYEQYF. CDR3 nucleotides: TGTGCCAGTAGTAAGCCAGGATCCTACGAGCAGTACTTC.

This chain uses TRBV2 with TRBJ1-2, with 10 bases identical to TRBD1. CDR3 length: 13 amino acids. Germline CDR1 reads SNHLY; CDR2 reads FYNNEI. J was trimmed by 8 bases and V by 7 bases; bases with no gene match: 7. Here the CDR3 DNA reads TGTGCCAGCACCGACAGGGGGCCTCTAGGCTACACCTTC. It is translated as CASTDRGPLGYTF. Drawing the rest from reference TRBV2 and TRBJ1-2, the complete variable domain is EPEVTQTPSHQVTQMGQEVILRCVPISNHLYFYWYRQILGQKVEFLVSFYNNEISEKSEIFDDQFSVERPDGSNFTLKIRSTKLEDSAMYFCASTDRGPLGYTFGSGTRLTVV.

V and J are TRBV18 and TRBJ2-3, with D possibly being TRBD1 (6 bases). The V and J ends lost 3 bases and 5 bases respectively, with 15 bases between them. Germline V gives CDR1 KGHSH, CDR2 LQKENI. CDR3 length equals 15 residues. Here the CDR3 DNA reads TGTGCCAGCTCACCGCCGGACAGTTTCAGAGATACGCAGTATTTT. It is translated as CASSPPDSFRDTQYF.

The chain employs TRBV19 and TRBJ1-5; D is possibly TRBD1 (6 bases). The length of the CDR3 is 16 residues. The V end was cut by 2 bases, the J end by 0 bases, with 11 bases between. Germline CDR1 and CDR2: LNHDA and SQIVND (reference sequence). The CDR3 DNA reads TGTGCCAGTAGTATAACACAGGGACATAGCAATCAGCCCCAGCATTTT. Its translation: CASSITQGHSNQPQHF.

This clone was seen just once. The chain employs TRBV30 and TRBJ1-5, with D perhaps TRBD1 (6 bases). CDR1 is GTSNPN and CDR2 is SVGIG in the germline V gene (reference sequence). The CDR3 has 16 amino acids. Trimming took 0 bases from V and 0 from J, leaving 12 bases between them. CDR3 bases: TGTGCCTGGAGTGTACAGGGTAGGGATAGCAATCAGCCCCAGCATTTT. Translating it yields CAWSVQGRDSNQPQHF.

This chain connects TRBV9 to TRBJ2-5; the match to TRBD2 covers 12 bases. From germline, CDR1 is SGDLS and CDR2 YYNGEE. The CDR3 covers 16 residues. The trim removed 4 bases at V and 3 bases at J, leaving 7 bases unmatched. The CDR3 sequence: CASSIGTSGPEETQYF. The DNA for the CDR3 is TGTGCCAGCAGCATCGGGACTAGCGGGCCGGAAGAGACCCAGTACTTC.

The genes are TRBV20-1 and TRBJ2-5; TRBD2 matches 8 bases. Germline V lookup: CDR1 DFQATT, CDR2 SNEGSKA (reference sequence). The J segment lost 9 bases and the V segment lost 3 bases, leaving 3 bases of the junction unmatched. There are 11 residues in the CDR3. Here the CDR3 DNA reads TGCAGTGCTAGGGACGGGAGGGCCCAGTACTTC. Amino acid sequence: CSARDGRAQYF.

This chain uses TRBV6-2 or TRBV6-3 with TRBJ2-7; TRBD2 agrees at 11 bases. Germline CDR1 and CDR2: MNHEY and SVGEGT. V trimming: 2 bases; J trimming: 4 bases; junction bases outside the gene matches: 10. This CDR3 has 17 residues. The CDR3 coding sequence is TGTGCCAGCAGTTACGCGACTAGCGGGATTGTTGCGTACGAGCAGTACTTC. Its protein product is CASSYATSGIVAYEQYF.

The gene calls are TRBV11-2 and TRBJ2-3, with 7 bases lining up with TRBD2. The V gene end was trimmed by 6 bases and the J gene end by 3 bases; junction bases not matched to a gene: 9. The CDR3 covers 15 residues. The germline gives CDR1 SGHAT, CDR2 FQNNGV. DNA for the CDR3: TGTGCCAGCAGACTCGGCGGGAGATCTACAGATACGCAGTATTTT. It is translated as CASRLGGRSTDTQYF.